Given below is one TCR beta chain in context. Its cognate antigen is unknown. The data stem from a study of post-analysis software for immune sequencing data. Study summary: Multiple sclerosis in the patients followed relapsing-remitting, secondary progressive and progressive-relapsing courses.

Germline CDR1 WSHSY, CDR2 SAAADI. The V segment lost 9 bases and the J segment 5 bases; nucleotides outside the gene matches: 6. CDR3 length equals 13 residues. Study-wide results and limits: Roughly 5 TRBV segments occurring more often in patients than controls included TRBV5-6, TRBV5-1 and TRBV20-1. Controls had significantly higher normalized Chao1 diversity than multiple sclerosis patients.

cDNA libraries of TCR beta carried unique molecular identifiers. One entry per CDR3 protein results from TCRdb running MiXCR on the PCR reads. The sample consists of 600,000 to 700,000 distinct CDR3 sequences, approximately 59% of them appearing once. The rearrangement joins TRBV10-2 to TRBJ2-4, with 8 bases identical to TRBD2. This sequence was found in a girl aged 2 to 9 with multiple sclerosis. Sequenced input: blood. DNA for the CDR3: TGCGCCAGTTCCCCGGGAGGGCAAAACATTCAGTACTTC. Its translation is CASSPGGQNIQYF.